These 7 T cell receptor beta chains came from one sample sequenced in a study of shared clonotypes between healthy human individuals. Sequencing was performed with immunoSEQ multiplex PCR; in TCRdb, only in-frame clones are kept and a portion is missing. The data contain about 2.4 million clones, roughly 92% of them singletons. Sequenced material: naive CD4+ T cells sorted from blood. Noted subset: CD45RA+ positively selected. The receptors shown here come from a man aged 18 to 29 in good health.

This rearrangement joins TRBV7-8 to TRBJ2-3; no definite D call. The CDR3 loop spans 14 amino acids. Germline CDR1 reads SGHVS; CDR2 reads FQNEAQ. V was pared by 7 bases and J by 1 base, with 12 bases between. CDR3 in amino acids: CASTKGQRTDTQYF. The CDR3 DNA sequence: TGTGCCAGCACGAAAGGGCAGCGCACAGATACGCAGTATTTT. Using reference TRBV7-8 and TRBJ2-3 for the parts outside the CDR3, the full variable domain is GAGVSQSPRYKVAKRGQDVALRCDPISGHVSLFWYQQALGQGPEFLTYFQNEAQLDKSGLPSDRFFAERPEGSVSTLKIQRTQQEDSAVYLCASTKGQRTDTQYFGPGTRLTVL.

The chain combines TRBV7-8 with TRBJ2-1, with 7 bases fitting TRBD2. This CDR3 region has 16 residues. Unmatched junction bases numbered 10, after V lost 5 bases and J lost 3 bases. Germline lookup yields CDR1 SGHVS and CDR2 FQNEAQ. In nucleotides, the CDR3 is TGTGCCAGCAGCCCCCGCGGGGCTAGCGGCTACAATGAGCAGTTCTTC. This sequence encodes CASSPRGASGYNEQFF.

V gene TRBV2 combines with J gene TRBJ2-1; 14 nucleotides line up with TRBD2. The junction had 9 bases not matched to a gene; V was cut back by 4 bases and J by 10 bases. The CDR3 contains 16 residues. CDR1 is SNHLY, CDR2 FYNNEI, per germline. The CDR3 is CASSAKTSGRANEQFF. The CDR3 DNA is TGTGCCAGCAGTGCCAAGACTAGCGGGAGGGCCAACGAGCAGTTCTTC.

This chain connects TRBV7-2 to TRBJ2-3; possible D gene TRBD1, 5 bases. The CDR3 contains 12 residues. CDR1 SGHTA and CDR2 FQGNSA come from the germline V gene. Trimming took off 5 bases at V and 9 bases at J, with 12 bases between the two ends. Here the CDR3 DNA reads TGTGCCAGCAGCCAAGGGGTAGGAACGCAGTATTTT. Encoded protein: CASSQGVGTQYF.

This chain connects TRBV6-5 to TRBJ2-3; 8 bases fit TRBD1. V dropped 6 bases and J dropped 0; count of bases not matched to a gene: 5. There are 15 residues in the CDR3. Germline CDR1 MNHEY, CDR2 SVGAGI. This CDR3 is CASRRQGPSTDTQYF. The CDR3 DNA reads TGTGCCAGCAGGAGACAGGGGCCCAGCACAGATACGCAGTATTTT.

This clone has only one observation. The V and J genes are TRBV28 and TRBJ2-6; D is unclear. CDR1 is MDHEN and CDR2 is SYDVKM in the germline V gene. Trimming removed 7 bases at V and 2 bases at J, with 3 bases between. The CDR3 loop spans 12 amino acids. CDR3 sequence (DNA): TGTGCCAGCACCGCTGGGGCCAACGTCCTGACTTTC. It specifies CASTAGANVLTF.

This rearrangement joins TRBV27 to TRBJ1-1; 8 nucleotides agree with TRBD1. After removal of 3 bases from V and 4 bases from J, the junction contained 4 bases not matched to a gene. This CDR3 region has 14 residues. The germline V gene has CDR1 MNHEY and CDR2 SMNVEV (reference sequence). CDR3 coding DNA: TGTGCCAGCAGTTTCCAGGGGGCGTTCACTGAAGCTTTCTTT. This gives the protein CASSFQGAFTEAFF.